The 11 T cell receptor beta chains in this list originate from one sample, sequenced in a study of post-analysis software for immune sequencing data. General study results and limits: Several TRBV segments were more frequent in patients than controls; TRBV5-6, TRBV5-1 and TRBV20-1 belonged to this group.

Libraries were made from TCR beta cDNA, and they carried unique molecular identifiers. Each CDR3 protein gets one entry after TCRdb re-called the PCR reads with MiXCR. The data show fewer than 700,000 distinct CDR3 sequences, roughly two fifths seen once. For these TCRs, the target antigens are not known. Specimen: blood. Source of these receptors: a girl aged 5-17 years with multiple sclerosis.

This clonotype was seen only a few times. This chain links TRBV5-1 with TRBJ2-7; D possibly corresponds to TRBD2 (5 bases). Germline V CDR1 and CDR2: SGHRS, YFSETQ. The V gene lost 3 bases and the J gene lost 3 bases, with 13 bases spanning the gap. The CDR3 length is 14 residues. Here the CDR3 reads CASSSYYRDYEQYF. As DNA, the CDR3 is TGCGCCAGCAGCTCATACTACCGGGACTACGAGCAGTACTTC.

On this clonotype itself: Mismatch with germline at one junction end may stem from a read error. CDR3 region: CASSPQTSGCEQYF. The CDR3 DNA reads TGTGCTAGCAGCCCCCAGACTAGCGGGTGCGAGCAGTACTTC. The rearrangement joins TRBV7-7 to TRBJ2-5; TRBD2 agrees at 10 bases. The closer fit of TRBJ2-7 to the DNA end suggests the J call may be wrong. Looked up from germline, CDR1 is SSHAT and CDR2 is FNYEAQ (reference sequence). The CDR3 sequence is 14 residues long.

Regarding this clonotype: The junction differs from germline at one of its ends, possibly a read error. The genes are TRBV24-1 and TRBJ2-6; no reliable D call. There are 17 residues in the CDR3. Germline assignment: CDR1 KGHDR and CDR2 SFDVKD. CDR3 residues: CAASDPVAGVGANVLTF. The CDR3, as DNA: TGTGCCGCCAGTGACCCCGTGGCAGGTGTCGGGGCCAACGTCCTGACTTTC.

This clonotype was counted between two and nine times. Written as DNA, the CDR3 is TGCAGTGCAAAGAGGGTTTTTCGGCGGGTACAAGAAAGGCAAGAGACCCAGTACTTC. This encodes CSAKRVFRRVQERQETQYF. The chain uses TRBV20-1 and TRBJ2-5; TRBD2 might be the D (5 bases). V lost 6 bases and J lost 2, with 31 bases in between. Germline V lookup: CDR1 DFQATT, CDR2 SNEGSKA (reference sequence). The length of the CDR3 is 19 residues.

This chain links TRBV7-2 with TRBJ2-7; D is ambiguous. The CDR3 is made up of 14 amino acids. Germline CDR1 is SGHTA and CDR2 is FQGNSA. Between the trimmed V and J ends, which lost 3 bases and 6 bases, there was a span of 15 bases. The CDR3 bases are TGTGCCAGCAGCTTGCCTTATGGCACCTGCGAGCAGTACTTC. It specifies CASSLPYGTCEQYF.

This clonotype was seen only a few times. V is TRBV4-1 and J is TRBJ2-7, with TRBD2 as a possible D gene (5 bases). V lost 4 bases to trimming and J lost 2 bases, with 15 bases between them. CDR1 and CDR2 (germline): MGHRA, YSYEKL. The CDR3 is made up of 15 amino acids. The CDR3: CASSLQRGRTYEQYF. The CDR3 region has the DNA TGCGCCAGCAGCCTCCAACGAGGGAGAACCTACGAGCAGTACTTC.

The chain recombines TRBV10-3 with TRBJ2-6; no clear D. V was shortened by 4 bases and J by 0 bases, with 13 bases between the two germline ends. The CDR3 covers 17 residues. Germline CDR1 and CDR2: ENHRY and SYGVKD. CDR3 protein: CAISGPRDSSGANVLTF. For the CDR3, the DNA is TGTGCCATCAGTGGACCGCGCGATAGCTCTGGGGCCAACGTCCTGACTTTC.

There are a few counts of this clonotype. This CDR3 is CSVVDRGRGANVLTF. The CDR3 region has the DNA TGCAGCGTCGTAGACAGGGGGCGCGGGGCCAACGTCCTGACTTTC. The chain is built from TRBV29-1 and TRBJ2-6; 10 nucleotides agree with TRBD1. The length of the CDR3 is 15 residues. Per germline, CDR1 SQVTM and CDR2 ANQGSEA. V was clipped by 6 bases and J by 4 bases; unmatched bases: 6.

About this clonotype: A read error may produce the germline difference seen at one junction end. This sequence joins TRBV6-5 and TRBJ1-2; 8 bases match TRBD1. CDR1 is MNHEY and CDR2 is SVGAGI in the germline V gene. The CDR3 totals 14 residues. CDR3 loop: CTSRRIRGRDGYTF. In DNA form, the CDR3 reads TGTACCAGCAGACGAATCAGGGGGCGCGATGGCTACACCTTC.

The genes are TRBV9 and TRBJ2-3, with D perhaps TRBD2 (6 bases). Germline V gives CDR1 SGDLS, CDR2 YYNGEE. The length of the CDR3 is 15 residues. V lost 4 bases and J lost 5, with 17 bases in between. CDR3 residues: CASSPLDRERDTQYF. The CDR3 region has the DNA TGTGCCAGCAGCCCCCTAGACCGGGAGAGAGATACGCAGTATTTT.

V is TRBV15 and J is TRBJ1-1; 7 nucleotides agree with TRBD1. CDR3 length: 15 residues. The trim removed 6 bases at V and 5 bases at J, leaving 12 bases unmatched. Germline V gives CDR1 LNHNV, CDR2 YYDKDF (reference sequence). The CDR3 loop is CATSFQRGPGTEAFF. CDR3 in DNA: TGTGCCACCAGTTTTCAAAGGGGGCCTGGTACTGAAGCTTTCTTT.